The clone carrying this TCR beta chain was recorded a few times. Its specificity is unknown. This entry comes from a study of graft-versus-host responses after intestinal transplantation. Across the whole study: All recipients were transplanted with multivisceral, liver-intestinal, or isolated intestinal grafts. Each recipient received anti-thymocyte globulin induction, then tacrolimus and steroids for about 3 years. Study conclusions and caveats: The study associated peak circulating GvH clone levels with early post-transplant HvG declines. Those patients showing graft-donor T cell macrochimerism displayed high graft-versus-host to host-versus-graft clonal ratios in allografts.

Processing of graft tissue released intraepithelial and lamina propria lymphocytes. The CDR3 runs 14 residues. Germline loops: CDR1 SGDLS, CDR2 YYNGEE. The ends were cut back, 0 bases at V and 8 bases at J, with 9 bases in the middle. The protocol was immunoSEQ multiplex PCR, while the TCRdb copy is restricted to in-frame clones and leaves out a portion. Of approximately 20,000 clones listed, just over 75% are singletons. The chain has TRBV9 and TRBJ1-6; D remains unclear. This receptor was obtained from a human patient who received an intestinal transplant, so some T cells may come from the graft donor. The sequencing here drew on ileum tissue, taken 12 days after intestinal transplant. CDR3 sequence reads: CASSVVDRDSPLHF. CDR3 coding DNA: TGTGCCAGCAGCGTAGTTGACCGGGATTCACCCCTCCACTTT.